Listed below are T cell receptor beta chains from one sample, sequenced in a study of blood T cell repertoires in COVID-19. Clones were sequenced by immunoSEQ multiplex PCR, and TCRdb holds only the in-frame ones, with some missing. The sample has 35,000 to 40,000 clones, approximately 90% seen once. Material: peripheral blood. Receptors were obtained from a human donor in a cohort sampled during active COVID-19. CDR3s include the opening cysteine and the closing phenylalanine or tryptophan. D genes are given only for firm matches. Size is stated for part of the rows, as once, few or many counts, or as a class when the clone is expanded.

J gene,clone size,D gene,V gene,CDR3 DNA,CDR3 protein
TRBJ1-2,once,.,TRBV9,TGTGCCAGCAGCGGAGGCCGACAGGCCGTGAGTGGCTACACCTTC,CASSGGRQAVSGYTF
TRBJ2-5,.,.,TRBV4-2,TGTGCCAGCAGCCAGTTCGACAGCCAAGAGACCCAGTACTTC,CASSQFDSQETQYF
TRBJ1-1,.,TRBD1,TRBV5-1,TGCGCCAGCAGCTTGGGTCAGGGGGGCACTGAAGCTTTCTTT,CASSLGQGGTEAFF
TRBJ1-6,.,.,TRBV6-6,TGTGGCCTCGGGGGTAAAAATAATTCACCCCTCCACTTT,CGLGGKNNSPLHF
TRBJ2-1,few,TRBD1,TRBV19,TGTGCCAGCCGGGACAGCCATAACAATGAGCAGTTCTTC,CASRDSHNNEQFF
TRBJ2-7,.,TRBD1,TRBV12-3/TRBV12-4,TGTGCCAGCACCCGCGACAGGGTCGAGCAGTACTTC,CASTRDRVEQYF
TRBJ2-1,few,TRBD1,TRBV6-2/TRBV6-3,TGTGCCAGCAGTTTGGACAGGGTAATCGATGAGCAGTTCTTC,CASSLDRVIDEQFF
TRBJ2-1,.,TRBD1,TRBV5-1,TGCGCCAGCAGCTTGGCAGGACAGGGGAGCAATGAGCAGTTCTTC,CASSLAGQGSNEQFF
TRBJ2-2,.,TRBD1,TRBV7-2,TGTGCCAGCATCCCCCGGGGACAGAGGAACACCGGGGAGCTGTTTTTT,CASIPRGQRNTGELFF
TRBJ1-4,once,.,TRBV4-2,TGTGCCAGCAGCCATGAACAGGGCAGGAATGAAAAACTGTTTTTT,CASSHEQGRNEKLFF
TRBJ2-5,few,TRBD2,TRBV28,TGTGCCAGCACGGGGGGTACCAGCGGGGCTTTAGAGACCCAGTACTTC,CASTGGTSGALETQYF
TRBJ2-3,.,.,TRBV27,TGTGCCAGCAGTCCCCCGGGAGTTGTGCAGACGCAGTATTTT,CASSPPGVVQTQYF
TRBJ1-3,.,.,TRBV12-5,TGTGCTAGTGGTTTGGCAGCTGGAAACACCATATATTTT,CASGLAAGNTIYF
TRBJ2-3,.,.,TRBV5-1,TGCGCCAGCAGCTTTATAGCGCCCGGTGTGTATTCAGATACGCAGTATTTT,CASSFIAPGVYSDTQYF
TRBJ1-5,once,.,TRBV27,TGTGCCAGCAGTCCATCGGCCTGGGGGGGCGCATCTCAGCCCCAGCATTTT,CASSPSAWGGASQPQHF
TRBJ1-5,.,.,TRBV10-1,TGCGCCAGCAGTGAGGATGTCTCCCGGGATAGCAATCAGCCCCAGCATTTT,CASSEDVSRDSNQPQHF
TRBJ1-5,.,.,TRBV6-2/TRBV6-3,TGTGCCAGCAGTTACCCGACAGGTTTCGGTCAGCCCCAGCATTTT,CASSYPTGFGQPQHF
TRBJ1-1,.,.,TRBV4-1,TGCGCCAGCAGAATTGGAGGGGAGAACACTGAAGCTTTCTTT,CASRIGGENTEAFF
TRBJ1-5,.,.,TRBV2,TGTGCCAGCAGTGAACAGGGGTTGAGCAATCAGCCCCAGCATTTT,CASSEQGLSNQPQHF
TRBJ1-5,medium-sized,TRBD1,TRBV15,TGTGCCACCAGCAGGGAGGACAGGGGGAGTCAGCCCCAGCATTTT,CATSREDRGSQPQHF
TRBJ2-1,.,TRBD2,TRBV7-3,TGTGCCAGCAGCCAGCGGGGCAATGAGCAGTTCTTC,CASSQRGNEQFF
TRBJ2-2,.,TRBD1,TRBV7-6,TGTGCCAGCAAGAACTCCAGGGGGCCGACCGGGGAGCTGTTTTTT,CASKNSRGPTGELFF
TRBJ2-7,few,TRBD2,TRBV11-1,TGTGCCAGCAGCCCGACTAGCGGGGGGGAGCAGTACTTC,CASSPTSGGEQYF
TRBJ2-3,.,TRBD2,TRBV7-6,TGTGCCAGCAGCTCACTAGCGGGAGTTTTAGATACGCAGTATTTT,CASSSLAGVLDTQYF
TRBJ2-1,.,TRBD1,TRBV28,TGTGCCAGCATTGAATCGGACAGGAACAATGAGCAGTTCTTC,CASIESDRNNEQFF
TRBJ2-1,.,TRBD2,TRBV7-6,TGTGCCAGCAGCTCACCCCTTACGGGGGGGCCACATGAGCAGTTCTTC,CASSSPLTGGPHEQFF
TRBJ2-7,.,TRBD2,TRBV28,TGTGCCAGCAGTTTATGGTCTAGCGGGGCATACGAGCAGTACTTC,CASSLWSSGAYEQYF
TRBJ1-5,.,.,TRBV19,TGTGCCAGTAGTCCTCGAGGTGGGGCTTATCAGCCCCAGCATTTT,CASSPRGGAYQPQHF
TRBJ2-1,.,TRBD2,TRBV7-2,TGTGCCAGCAGCTTAGTACATCTAGCGGGGGGTTACAATGAGCAGTTCTTC,CASSLVHLAGGYNEQFF
TRBJ1-4,.,.,TRBV19,TGTGCCAGTAGTCCAGATGGGCCCATAAGACTGTTTTTT,CASSPDGPIRLFF
TRBJ2-6,.,.,TRBV7-2,TGTGCCAGCAGCTTAGGCGGGACAGATTACTCTGGGGCCAACGTCCTGACTTTC,CASSLGGTDYSGANVLTF
TRBJ1-5,.,.,TRBV11-2,TGTGCCAGCAGTAGCACAGGGCGAGGTCAGCCCCAGCATTTT,CASSSTGRGQPQHF